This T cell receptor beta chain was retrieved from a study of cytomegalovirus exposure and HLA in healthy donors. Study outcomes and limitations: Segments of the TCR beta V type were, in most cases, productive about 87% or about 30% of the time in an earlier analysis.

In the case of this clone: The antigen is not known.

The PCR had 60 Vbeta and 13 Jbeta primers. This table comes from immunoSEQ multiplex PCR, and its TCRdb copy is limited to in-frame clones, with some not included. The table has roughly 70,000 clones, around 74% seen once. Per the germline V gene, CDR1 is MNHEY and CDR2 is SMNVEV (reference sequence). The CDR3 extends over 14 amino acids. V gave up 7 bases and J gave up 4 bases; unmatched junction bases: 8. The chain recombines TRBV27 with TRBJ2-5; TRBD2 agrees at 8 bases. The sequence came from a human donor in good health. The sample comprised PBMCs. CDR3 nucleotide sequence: TGTGCCAGCAACAAAGGACTAGCCCCAGAGACCCAGTACTTC. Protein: CASNKGLAPETQYF.